This T cell receptor (beta chain) was retrieved from a study of beta chain features in type 1 diabetes. Study-wide context: Healthy donors and patients showed comparable age, gender and cell yields.

Sorting produced populations that all topped 98% purity. Reverse transcribing all isolated RNA meant expressed TCRB transcripts were sequenced. TCRdb's copy holds only in-frame clones and misses some; the assay was immunoSEQ multiplex PCR. The repertoire holds 400,000 to 500,000 clones, with about 14% as singletons. V dropped 1 base and J dropped 0 bases, with 9 bases sitting between them. This CDR3 contains 15 residues. Per germline, CDR1 LGHNA and CDR2 YSLEER. The chain uses TRBV4-3 and TRBJ1-2, with D maybe TRBD1 (6 bases). The receptor was derived from a man aged 25 to 40 in good health. Material for sequencing was naive CD4+ T cells from blood. CDR3 loop: CASSQVSGANYGYTF. CDR3 coding DNA: TGCGCCAGCAGCCAAGTGTCAGGGGCTAACTATGGCTACACCTTC.